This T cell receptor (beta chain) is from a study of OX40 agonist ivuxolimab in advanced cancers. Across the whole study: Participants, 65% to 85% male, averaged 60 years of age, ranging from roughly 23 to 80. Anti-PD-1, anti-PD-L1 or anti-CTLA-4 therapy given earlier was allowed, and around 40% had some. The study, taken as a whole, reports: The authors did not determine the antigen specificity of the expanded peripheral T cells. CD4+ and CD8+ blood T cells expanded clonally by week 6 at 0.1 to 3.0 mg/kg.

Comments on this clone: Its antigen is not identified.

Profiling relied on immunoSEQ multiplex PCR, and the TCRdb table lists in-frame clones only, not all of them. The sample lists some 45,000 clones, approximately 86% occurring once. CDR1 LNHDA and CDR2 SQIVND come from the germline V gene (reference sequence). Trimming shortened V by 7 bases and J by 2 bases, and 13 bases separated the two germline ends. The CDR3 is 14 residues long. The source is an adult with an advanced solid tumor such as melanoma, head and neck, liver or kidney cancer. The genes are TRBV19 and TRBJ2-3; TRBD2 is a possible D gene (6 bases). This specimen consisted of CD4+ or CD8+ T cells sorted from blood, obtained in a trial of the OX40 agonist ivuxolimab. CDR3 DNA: TGTGCCAGTACCGTCGGGGGATTCACAGATACGCAGTATTTT. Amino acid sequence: CASTVGGFTDTQYF.